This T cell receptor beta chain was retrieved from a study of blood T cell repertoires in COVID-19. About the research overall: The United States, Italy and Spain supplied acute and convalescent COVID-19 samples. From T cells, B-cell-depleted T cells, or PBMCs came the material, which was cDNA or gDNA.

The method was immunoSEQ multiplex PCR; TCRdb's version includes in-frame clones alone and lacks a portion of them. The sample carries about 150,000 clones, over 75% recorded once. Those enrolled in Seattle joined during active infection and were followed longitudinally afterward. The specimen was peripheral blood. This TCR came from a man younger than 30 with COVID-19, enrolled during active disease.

CDR3 region: CASSYLGRINYGYTF. As DNA, the CDR3 is TGTGCCAGCAGTTACCTGGGCAGAATTAACTATGGCTACACCTTC. The V gene is TRBV6-2 or TRBV6-3, the J gene TRBJ1-2; D is unclear. The CDR3 runs to 15 residues. V was cut by 2 bases and J by 1 base, with 11 bases left in between. CDR1 is MNHEY and CDR2 is SVGEGT in the germline V gene.